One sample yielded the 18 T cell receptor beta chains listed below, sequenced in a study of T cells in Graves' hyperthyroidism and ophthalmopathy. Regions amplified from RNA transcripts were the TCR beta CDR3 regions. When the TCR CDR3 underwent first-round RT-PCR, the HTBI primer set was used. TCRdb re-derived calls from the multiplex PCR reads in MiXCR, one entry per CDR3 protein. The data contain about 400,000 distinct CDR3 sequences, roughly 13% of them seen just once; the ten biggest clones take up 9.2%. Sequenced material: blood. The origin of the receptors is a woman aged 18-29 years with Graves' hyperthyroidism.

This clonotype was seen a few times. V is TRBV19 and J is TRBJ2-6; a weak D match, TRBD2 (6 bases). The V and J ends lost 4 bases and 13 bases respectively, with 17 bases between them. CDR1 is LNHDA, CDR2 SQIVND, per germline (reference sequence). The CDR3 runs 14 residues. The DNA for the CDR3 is TGTGCCAGTAGTACCCGTACGGGCGCGGGAGTCCTGACTTTC. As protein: CASSTRTGAGVLTF.

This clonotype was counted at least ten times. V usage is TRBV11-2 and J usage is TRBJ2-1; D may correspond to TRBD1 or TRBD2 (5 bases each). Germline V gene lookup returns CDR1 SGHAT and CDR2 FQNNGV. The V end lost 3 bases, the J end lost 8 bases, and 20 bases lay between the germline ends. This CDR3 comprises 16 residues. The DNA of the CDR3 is TGTGCCAGCAGCTTGCGAGGGCAGCCAGGGTTTGATGAGCAGTTCTTC. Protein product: CASSLRGQPGFDEQFF. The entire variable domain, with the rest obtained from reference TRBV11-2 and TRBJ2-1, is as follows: EAGVAQSPRYKIIEKRQSVAFWCNPISGHATLYWYQQILGQGPKLLIQFQNNGVVDDSQLPKDRFSAERLKGVDSTLKIQPAKLEDSAVYLCASSLRGQPGFDEQFFGPGTRLTVL.

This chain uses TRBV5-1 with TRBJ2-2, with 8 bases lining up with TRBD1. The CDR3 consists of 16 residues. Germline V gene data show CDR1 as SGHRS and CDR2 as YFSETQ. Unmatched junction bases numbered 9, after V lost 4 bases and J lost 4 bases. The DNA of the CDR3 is TGCGCCAGCAGCCCGGACAGGGCAAGGGCCACCGGGGAGCTGTTTTTT. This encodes CASSPDRARATGELFF.

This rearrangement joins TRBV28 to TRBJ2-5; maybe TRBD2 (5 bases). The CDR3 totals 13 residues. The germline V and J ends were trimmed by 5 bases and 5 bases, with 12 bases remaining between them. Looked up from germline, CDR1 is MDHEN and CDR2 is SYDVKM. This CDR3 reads CASSRGRRETQYF. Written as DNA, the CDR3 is TGTGCCAGCAGTCGAGGGCGAAGGGAGACCCAGTACTTC.

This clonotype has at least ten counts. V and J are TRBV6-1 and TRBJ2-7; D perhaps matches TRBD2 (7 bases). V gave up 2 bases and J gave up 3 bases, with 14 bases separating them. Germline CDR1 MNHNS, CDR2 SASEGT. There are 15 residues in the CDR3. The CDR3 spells CASSEWRGRSYEQYF. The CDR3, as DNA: TGTGCCAGCAGTGAATGGCGGGGGCGAAGCTACGAGCAGTACTTC.

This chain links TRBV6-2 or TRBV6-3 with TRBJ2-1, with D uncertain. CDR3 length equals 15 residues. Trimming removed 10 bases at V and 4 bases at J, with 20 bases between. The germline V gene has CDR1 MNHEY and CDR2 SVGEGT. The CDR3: CATDARPAAYNEQFF. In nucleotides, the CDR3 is TGTGCCACCGACGCGCGGCCAGCCGCATACAATGAGCAGTTCTTC.

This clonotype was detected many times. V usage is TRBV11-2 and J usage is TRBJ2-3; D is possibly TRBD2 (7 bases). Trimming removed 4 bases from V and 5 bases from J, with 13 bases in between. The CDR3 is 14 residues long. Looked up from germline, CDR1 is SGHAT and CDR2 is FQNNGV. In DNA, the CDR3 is TGTGCCAGCAGCTCTCGGGGGGCGGGAGATACGCAGTATTTT. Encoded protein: CASSSRGAGDTQYF.

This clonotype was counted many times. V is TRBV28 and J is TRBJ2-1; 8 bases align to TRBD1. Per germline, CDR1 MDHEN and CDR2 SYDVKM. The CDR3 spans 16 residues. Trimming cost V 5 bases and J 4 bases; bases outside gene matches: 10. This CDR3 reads CASSTNGQGTYNEQFF. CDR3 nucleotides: TGTGCCAGCAGTACTAATGGACAGGGAACTTACAATGAGCAGTTCTTC.

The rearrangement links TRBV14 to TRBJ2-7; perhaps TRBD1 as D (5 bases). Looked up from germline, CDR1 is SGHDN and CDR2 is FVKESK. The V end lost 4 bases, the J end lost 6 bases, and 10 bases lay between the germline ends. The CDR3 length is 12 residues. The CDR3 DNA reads TGTGCCAGCAGCCCCCTTAGGGGCGAGCAGTACTTC. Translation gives CASSPLRGEQYF.

The CDR3 DNA reads TGTGCCAGCAGCCCTGGGACCCAGATCACTGAGACCCAGTACTTC. Translated, it gives CASSPGTQITETQYF. The chain carries TRBV7-9 and TRBJ2-5; D is possibly TRBD1 or TRBD2 (5 bases each). Per germline, CDR1 SEHNR and CDR2 FQNEAQ (reference sequence). The CDR3 sequence is 15 residues long. V lost 5 bases and J 5 bases, leaving 18 bases between the germline ends.

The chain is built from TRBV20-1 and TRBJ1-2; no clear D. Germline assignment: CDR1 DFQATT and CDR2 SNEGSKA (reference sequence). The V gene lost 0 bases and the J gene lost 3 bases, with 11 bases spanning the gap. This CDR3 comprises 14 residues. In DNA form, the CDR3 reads TGCAGTGCTAGAGATAAGGGTTATGACTATGGCTACACCTTC. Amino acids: CSARDKGYDYGYTF.

CDR3 sequence: CATSSSGGAYEQYF. The CDR3 DNA reads TGTGCCACCAGCAGTAGCGGGGGGGCCTACGAGCAGTACTTC. The chain is built from TRBV15 and TRBJ2-7, with TRBD2 identical over 11 bases. The ends lost 3 bases at V and 2 bases at J; junction bases unmatched: 0. The CDR3 consists of 14 residues. Per germline, CDR1 LNHNV and CDR2 YYDKDF (reference sequence).

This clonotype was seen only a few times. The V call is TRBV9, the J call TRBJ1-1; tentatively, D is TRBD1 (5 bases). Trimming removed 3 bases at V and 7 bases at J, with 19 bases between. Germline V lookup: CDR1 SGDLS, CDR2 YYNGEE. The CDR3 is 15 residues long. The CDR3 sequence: CASSATGTQDLEAFF. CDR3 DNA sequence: TGTGCCAGCAGCGCAACGGGTACACAGGACCTTGAAGCTTTCTTT.

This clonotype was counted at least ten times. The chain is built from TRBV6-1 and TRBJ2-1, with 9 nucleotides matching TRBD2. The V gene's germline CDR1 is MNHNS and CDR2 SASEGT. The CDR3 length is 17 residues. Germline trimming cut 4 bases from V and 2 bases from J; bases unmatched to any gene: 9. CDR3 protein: CASSVDGGGGAYNEQFF. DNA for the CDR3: TGTGCCAGCAGTGTGGATGGCGGGGGGGGGGCCTACAATGAGCAGTTCTTC.

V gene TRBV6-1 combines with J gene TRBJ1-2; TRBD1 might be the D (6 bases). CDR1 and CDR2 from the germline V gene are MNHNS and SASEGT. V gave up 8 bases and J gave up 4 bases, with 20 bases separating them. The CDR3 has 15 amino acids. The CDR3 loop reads CASGFRGATTYGYTF. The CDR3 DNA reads TGTGCCAGCGGGTTCAGGGGAGCGACTACCTATGGCTACACCTTC.

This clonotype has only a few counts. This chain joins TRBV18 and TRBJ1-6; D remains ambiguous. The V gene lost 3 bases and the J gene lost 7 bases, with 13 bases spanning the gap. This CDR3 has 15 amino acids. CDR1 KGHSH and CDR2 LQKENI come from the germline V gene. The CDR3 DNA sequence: TGTGCCAGCTCACCCCCCGGGATTCCCAATTCACCCCTCCACTTT. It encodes CASSPPGIPNSPLHF.

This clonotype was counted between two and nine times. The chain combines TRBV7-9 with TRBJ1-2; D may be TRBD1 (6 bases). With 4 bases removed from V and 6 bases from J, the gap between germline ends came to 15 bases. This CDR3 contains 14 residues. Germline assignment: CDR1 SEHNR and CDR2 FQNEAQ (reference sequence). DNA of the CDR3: TGTGCCAGCAGCTCCATAAACAGGGATAATGGCTACACCTTC. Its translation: CASSSINRDNGYTF.

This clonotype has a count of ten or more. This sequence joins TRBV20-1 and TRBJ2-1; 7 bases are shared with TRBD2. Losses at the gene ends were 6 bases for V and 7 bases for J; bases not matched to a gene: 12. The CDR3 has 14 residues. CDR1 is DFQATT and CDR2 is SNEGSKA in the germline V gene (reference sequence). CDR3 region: CSAPRDYLFNEQFF. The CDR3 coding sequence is TGCAGTGCACCCCGGGACTACCTTTTTAATGAGCAGTTCTTC.